The T cell receptor beta chain under discussion was sequenced for a study of post-analysis software for immune sequencing data (dated by TCRdb to about 2015). Looking at the study overall: Recorded disease courses included relapsing-remitting, secondary progressive and progressive-relapsing multiple sclerosis, with some patients lacking subtype annotation. The patient repertoires were compared against approximately twelve previously published healthy control repertoires obtained from donors aged roughly 6 to 25 years. A subset of samples was prepared in parallel using single-end sample barcoding, then pooled and co-amplified after Illumina adapter ligation. Overall study outcomes, separate from this receptor: Significantly lower normalized Chao1 diversity was found in multiple sclerosis patients than in controls, suggesting substantial peripheral T-cell clonal expansion. Four to six TRBV segments, including TRBV5-6, TRBV5-1 and TRBV20-1, were significantly more frequent in patients than controls. Direct clustering with F measure revealed strong co-clustering of samples prepared in the same batch, which led to a batch-effect correction. The control group was slightly older than the multiple sclerosis patient group.

The receptor library was made with PCR. TCRdb names Illumina HiSeq 2500 as the instrument used. To reduce PCR and sequencing biases, unique molecular identifiers were incorporated into the TCR beta cDNA libraries. Per 1 to 10 million input T cells, approximately 500,000 cDNA molecules were obtained, such that each molecule approximated one T cell. The same protocol used for the earlier healthy control dataset was applied to prepare and sequence the patient libraries. Within a given batch, samples were prepared together, multiplexed and sequenced on the same HiSeq lane. The authors processed their data as follows. Raw barcoded reads were processed with MIGEC, and single-read molecular identifier groups were discarded before consensus assembly and CDR3 extraction. Clonotype tables were post-analysed with VDJtools, and diversity was normalized by down-sampling all datasets to the smallest sample size. Repertoire overlap clustering matched CDR3 amino acid but not nucleotide sequences to correct batch-related cross-sample contamination. The public reads were reanalyzed by TCRdb: fastp trimming at Q25, MiXCR alignment, in-frame beta chains only. Under each unique CDR3 protein, matching rows form one entry showing the most common genes and DNA. TCRdb, not the original authors, processed these V and J calls. The sample table records almost 700,000 distinct CDR3 sequences; approximately 59% of these occur just once. Of the sample, approximately 10% falls within the top ten clones.

A few counts support this clonotype. The antigen it binds to is not known. Nothing much larger sits one base from this clone, and base qualities are not available. To demonstrate the VDJtools post-analysis software, the study profiled TCR beta repertoires from the peripheral blood of under 15 young patients with multiple sclerosis. Multiple sclerosis patients were children and adolescents aged about 6 to 16 years. For CDR1 and CDR2, the germline V gene (reference sequence) lists LGHDT and YNNKEL. The trim is 1 base for V and 0 bases for J, with a gap of 10 bases between the germline ends. Including the terminal cysteine and phenylalanine, the CDR3 comprises 15 residues. Only the CDR3 region is kept as DNA, spanning 45 bases read in frame from base 1.

What was sequenced was blood. The rearrangement joined TRBV3-1 to TRBJ2-7; a confident D gene designation cannot be given. The clonotype originates from a girl aged 2-10 years with multiple sclerosis. The nucleotide sequence reads as follows: TGTGCCAGCAGCCAAGGGGCACAGAGCTCCTACGAGCAGTACTTC. It codes for CASSQGAQSSYEQYF.